The 12 T cell receptor beta chains given below trace back to one sample, sequenced in a study of metastatic and nonmetastatic thyroid tumors. TCRdb re-analyzed the PCR reads using MiXCR. This table holds 75,000 to 95,000 clones, roughly 13% found once. Thyroid surgery took place with no prior treatment in any patient. The sequencing sample was made of blood. The receptors originated from a female donor with papillary thyroid cancer or a benign thyroid nodule (not recorded which). Some clones in this sample may be carry-over from other donors' samples.

This clone was counted many times. The V call is TRBV27, the J call TRBJ2-2; D is ambiguous. The CDR3 is 17 residues long. Trimming pared 0 bases from V and 1 base from J, leaving 12 bases between. CDR1 is MNHEY and CDR2 is SMNVEV in the germline V gene (reference sequence). The CDR3 DNA reads as TGTGCCAGCAGTTTATCACTCCGGTGGCGGAACACCGGGGAGCTGTTTTTT. This encodes CASSLSLRWRNTGELFF.

The chain carries TRBV4-2 and TRBJ2-2; 7 bases align to TRBD1. CDR1 is LGHNA, CDR2 YNFKEQ, per germline. V was clipped by 4 bases and J by 3 bases; unmatched bases: 8. This CDR3 spans 16 amino acids. The CDR3 is CASSPMGQSDTGELFF. In DNA, the CDR3 is TGTGCCAGCAGCCCGATGGGACAGTCGGACACCGGGGAGCTGTTTTTT.

The sample holds many counts of this clone. This may be a read error, as it is one base from a much larger clone. This rearrangement joins TRBV7-2 to TRBJ1-3, with unresolved D. Germline V gene data show CDR1 as SGHTA and CDR2 as FQGNSA. V lost 2 bases to trimming and J lost 7 bases, with 12 bases between them. CDR3 length: 14 amino acids. CDR3 bases: TGTGCCAGCAGCTTATATCCTCCTGAGAACACCATATATTTT. This gives the protein CASSLYPPENTIYF.

This clone occurred many times. The chain employs TRBV9 and TRBJ1-2, with 10 bases aligning to TRBD1. With V trimmed by 3 bases and J by 1 base, 3 bases remained unmatched. The CDR3 runs to 15 residues. Germline CDR1 SGDLS, CDR2 YYNGEE. The CDR3, as DNA: TGTGCCAGCAGCGCGAGGACAGGGGGTAACTATGGCTACACCTTC. This sequence encodes CASSARTGGNYGYTF.

This clone was recorded a few times. This may stem from a read error, because a much larger clone lies one nucleotide away. This chain links TRBV30 with TRBJ2-5; D call uncertain. Trimming cost V 0 bases and J 5 bases, with 10 bases left between them. The CDR3 spans 13 residues. Germline V lookup: CDR1 GTSNPN, CDR2 SVGIG (reference sequence). The CDR3 loop is CAWSVPVRETQYF. The CDR3 nucleotides read TGTGCCTGGAGTGTACCAGTGAGGGAGACCCAGTACTTC.

This chain connects TRBV2 to TRBJ2-7, with TRBD2 matching over 8 bases. With 4 bases clipped from V and 2 bases from J, the junction kept 4 bases outside the gene matches. There are 14 residues in the CDR3. Germline values: CDR1 SNHLY, CDR2 FYNNEI. The CDR3 protein is CASSGSGSPYEQYF. Here the CDR3 DNA reads TGTGCCAGCAGTGGGAGCGGGAGTCCCTACGAGCAGTACTTC.

This clone was recorded at least ten times. V usage is TRBV20-1 and J usage is TRBJ2-3, with a weak D call TRBD1 (5 bases). Germline CDR1 DFQATT, CDR2 SNEGSKA (reference sequence). Trimming shortened V by 5 bases and J by 5 bases, and 14 bases separated the two germline ends. The CDR3 length is 13 residues. CDR3 region: CSARLDRIDTQYF. Written as DNA, the CDR3 is TGCAGTGCTCGATTAGACAGAATAGATACGCAGTATTTT.

This clone was counted at least ten times. The chain has TRBV9 and TRBJ2-1; D gene uncertain. CDR3 length: 11 residues. Trimming removed 4 bases from V and 4 bases from J, with 3 bases in between. CDR1 is SGDLS, CDR2 YYNGEE, per germline. CDR3 nucleotide sequence: TGTGCCAGCAGCCTGTACAATGAGCAGTTCTTC. It is translated as CASSLYNEQFF.

This clone showed up many times. The chain employs TRBV12-3 or TRBV12-4 and TRBJ1-2; D unresolved. The CDR3 is 14 amino acids. Deletions cut 0 bases from V and 8 bases from J, with 13 bases between. CDR3 sequence reads: CASSLARGFEGYTF. As DNA, the CDR3 is TGTGCCAGCAGTTTAGCGCGAGGGTTTGAAGGCTACACCTTC.

This clone was detected ten times or more. This sequence joins TRBV28 and TRBJ2-1; TRBD1 matches at 8 bases. J was trimmed by 7 bases and V by 1 base; bases with no gene match: 6. CDR1 and CDR2 from the germline V gene are MDHEN and SYDVKM. This CDR3 comprises 15 residues. CDR3 protein: CASSLSGGLVNEQFF. The CDR3 DNA reads as TGTGCCAGCAGTTTATCAGGGGGCTTAGTTAATGAGCAGTTCTTC.

Notes on this clone: Possible read error: a much larger clone is one base away. The rearrangement links TRBV13 to TRBJ2-1, with 11 bases matching TRBD2. Germline trimming cut 5 bases from V and 6 bases from J; bases unmatched to any gene: 18. CDR3 length: 19 amino acids. Germline assignment: CDR1 PRHDT and CDR2 FYEKMQ (reference sequence). The CDR3 loop reads CASSTRGNLLAGVSNEQFF. The CDR3 DNA is TGTGCCAGCAGCACTAGGGGGAACCTACTAGCGGGAGTCAGCAATGAGCAGTTCTTC.

This clone was found many times. J is TRBJ2-1 and V is TRBV7-1; 8 bases are a match to TRBD2. TRBV7-1 has ORF status, its function being uncertain. The CDR3 has 19 amino acids. J gave up 4 bases and V 3 bases, and 17 bases lay outside the gene matches. CDR3 in amino acids: CASSSRRGGSRDLYNEQFF. The DNA of the CDR3 is TGTGCCAGCAGCTCCCGACGGGGGGGCAGCCGGGACTTGTACAATGAGCAGTTCTTC.